The present TCR beta chain was sequenced within a study of patients and donors after allogeneic stem cell transplantation. CDR3 size: 16 residues. TCRdb reanalysed the RT-PCR reads using MiXCR and keeps one entry per CDR3 protein. The table has about a million distinct CDR3 sequences, roughly 17% seen once. The sequenced sample was blood, either unsorted or a sorted T cell fraction (not recorded which). The receptor's source is a human donor who was either an allogeneic HSCT recipient or a stem cell or donor lymphocyte infusion donor (not recorded which). It is not recorded whose cells these are; they may come from a transplant donor. The J gene is TRBJ2-2, the V gene TRBV21-1; the D call in the table, TRBD1, was not verified against the DNA. TRBV21-1 is shown as a pseudogene. CDR3 DNA sequence: TGTGCCAGCAGCAAATGGGGGGCGAGAAACACCGGGGAGCTGTTTTTT. This gives the protein CASSKWGARNTGELFF.